This is a list of T cell receptor beta chains from one sample in a study of a mutant IDH1 vaccine in newly diagnosed glioma. Antigens for these TCRs are unknown. The protocol was immunoSEQ multiplex PCR, while the TCRdb copy is restricted to in-frame clones and leaves out a portion. The table has 55,000 to 70,000 clones, around 91% seen once. Source: PBMCs, taken from a glioma patient whose treatment included an IDH1 peptide vaccine. Every receptor here comes from a man aged 35 to 55 with glioma. Both conserved end residues are part of each CDR3. A D gene is named only where the DNA matches it firmly. Rows may omit the clone size; those that give it use once, few, many or a size class.

d_gene,abundance,j_gene,v_gene,CDR3aa,CDR3nt
TRBD1,.,TRBJ2-7,TRBV5-4,CASSARTGRLDEQYF,TGTGCCAGCAGCGCACGGACAGGACGCCTGGACGAGCAGTACTTC
TRBD2,.,TRBJ2-3,TRBV19,CASSPTSGFTDTQYF,TGTGCCAGTAGCCCGACTAGCGGTTTCACAGATACGCAGTATTTT
.,.,TRBJ2-5,TRBV11-2,CASSLDGKRETQYF,TGTGCCAGCAGCTTAGATGGAAAGCGAGAGACCCAGTACTTC
TRBD1,.,TRBJ2-2,TRBV10-1,CASSQQTGSNTGELFF,TGCGCCAGCAGCCAGCAGACAGGGTCAAACACCGGGGAGCTGTTTTTT
.,.,TRBJ2-1,TRBV7-8,CASRALEGRSYNEQFF,TGTGCCAGCAGAGCTCTTGAAGGGAGGTCCTACAATGAGCAGTTCTTC
TRBD2,.,TRBJ2-2,TRBV5-1,CASSLRLADTGELFF,TGCGCCAGCAGCTTGAGACTAGCGGACACCGGGGAGCTGTTTTTT
.,.,TRBJ2-7,TRBV6-6,CASSYPGWGSGEQYF,TGTGCCAGCAGTTACCCGGGGTGGGGATCTGGCGAGCAGTACTTC
TRBD1,.,TRBJ1-3,TRBV18,CASSLQGSSGNTIYF,TGTGCCAGCTCACTACAGGGGAGCTCTGGAAACACCATATATTTT
TRBD1,once,TRBJ1-3,TRBV18,CASSPTGGQGNTIYF,TGTGCCAGCTCCCCGACAGGGGGACAGGGAAACACCATATATTTT
TRBD2,.,TRBJ2-1,TRBV7-9,CASSLALAGGEQFF,TGTGCCAGCAGCTTAGCGCTAGCGGGAGGGGAGCAGTTCTTC
.,.,TRBJ2-3,TRBV4-3,CASSQELAFPDTQYF,TGCGCCAGCAGCCAAGAACTAGCATTCCCAGATACGCAGTATTTT
TRBD1,.,TRBJ1-2,TRBV25-1,CASRKTGTNYGYTF,TGTGCCAGCAGAAAGACAGGGACTAACTATGGCTACACCTTC
TRBD1,.,TRBJ1-5,TRBV7-2,CASSFRQGVQPQHF,TGTGCCAGCAGCTTCCGACAGGGAGTACAGCCCCAGCATTTT
TRBD1,.,TRBJ2-6,TRBV5-5,CASSLVRGPGANVLTF,TGTGCCAGCAGCTTGGTGAGGGGGCCAGGGGCCAACGTCCTGACTTTC
.,.,TRBJ2-5,TRBV9,CASSTPSGGGTQYF,TGTGCCAGCAGTACGCCTTCAGGAGGAGGGACCCAGTACTTC